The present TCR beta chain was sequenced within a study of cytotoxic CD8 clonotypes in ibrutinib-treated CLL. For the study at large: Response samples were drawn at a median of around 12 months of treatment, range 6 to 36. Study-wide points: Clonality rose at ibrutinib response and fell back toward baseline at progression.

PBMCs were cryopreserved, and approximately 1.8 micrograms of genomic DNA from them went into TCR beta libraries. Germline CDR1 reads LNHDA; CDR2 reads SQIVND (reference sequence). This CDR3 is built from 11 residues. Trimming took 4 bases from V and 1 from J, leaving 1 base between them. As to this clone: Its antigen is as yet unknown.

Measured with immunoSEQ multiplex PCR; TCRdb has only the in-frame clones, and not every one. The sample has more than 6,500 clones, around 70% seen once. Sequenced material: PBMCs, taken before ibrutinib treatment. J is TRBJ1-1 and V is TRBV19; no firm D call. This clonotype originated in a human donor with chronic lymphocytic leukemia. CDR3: CASSRNTEAFF. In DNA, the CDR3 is TGTGCCAGTAGTAGGAACACTGAAGCTTTCTTT.